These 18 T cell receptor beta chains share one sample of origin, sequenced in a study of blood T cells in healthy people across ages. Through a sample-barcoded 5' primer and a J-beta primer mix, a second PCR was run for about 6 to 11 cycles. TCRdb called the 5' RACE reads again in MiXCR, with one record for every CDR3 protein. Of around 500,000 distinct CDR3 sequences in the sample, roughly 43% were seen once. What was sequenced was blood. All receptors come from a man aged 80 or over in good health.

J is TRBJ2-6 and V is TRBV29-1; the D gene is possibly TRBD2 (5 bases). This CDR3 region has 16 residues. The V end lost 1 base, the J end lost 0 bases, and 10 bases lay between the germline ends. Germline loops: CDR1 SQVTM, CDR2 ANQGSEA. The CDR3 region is CSVEALAGSGANVLTF. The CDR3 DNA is TGCAGCGTTGAAGCCCTTGCGGGCTCTGGGGCCAACGTCCTGACTTTC.

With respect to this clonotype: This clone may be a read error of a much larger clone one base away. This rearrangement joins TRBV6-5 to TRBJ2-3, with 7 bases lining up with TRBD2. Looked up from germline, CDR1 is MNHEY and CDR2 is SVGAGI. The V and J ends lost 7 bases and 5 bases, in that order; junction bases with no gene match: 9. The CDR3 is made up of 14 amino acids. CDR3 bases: TGTGCCAGCATCCGTGTGCTAGCGGTAGATACGCAGTATTTT. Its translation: CASIRVLAVDTQYF.

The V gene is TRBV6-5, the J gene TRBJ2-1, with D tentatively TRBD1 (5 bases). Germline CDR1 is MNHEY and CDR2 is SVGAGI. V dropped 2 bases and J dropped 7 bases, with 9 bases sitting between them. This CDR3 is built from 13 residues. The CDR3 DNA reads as TGTGCCAGCAGTTACGACAGATGGAATGAGCAGTTCTTC. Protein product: CASSYDRWNEQFF.

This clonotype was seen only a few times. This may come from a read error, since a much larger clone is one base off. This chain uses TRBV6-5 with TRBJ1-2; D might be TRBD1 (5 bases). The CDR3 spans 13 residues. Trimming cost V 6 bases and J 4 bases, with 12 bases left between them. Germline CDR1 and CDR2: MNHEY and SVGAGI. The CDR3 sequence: CASSRPDSYGYTF. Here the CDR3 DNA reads TGTGCCAGCAGCCGCCCCGACAGCTATGGCTACACCTTC.

The CDR3 DNA reads as TGTGCCAGCAAACCAAGCGGGAGGGTCTCCTACGAGCAGTACTTC. Translated, it gives CASKPSGRVSYEQYF. V gene TRBV18 combines with J gene TRBJ2-7, with 10 bases matching TRBD2. With V trimmed by 8 bases and J by 0 bases, 7 bases remained unmatched. The CDR3 contains 15 residues. Germline V lookup: CDR1 KGHSH, CDR2 LQKENI.

CDR3: CASSSGLMQSNEQFF. The CDR3 nucleotides read TGTGCCAGCAGCTCCGGACTGATGCAAAGCAATGAGCAGTTCTTC. The chain has TRBV7-9 and TRBJ2-1; a weak D match, TRBD2 (5 bases). The CDR3 length is 15 residues. CDR1 and CDR2 (germline): SEHNR, FQNEAQ (reference sequence). Trimming removed 4 bases at V and 6 bases at J, with 16 bases between.

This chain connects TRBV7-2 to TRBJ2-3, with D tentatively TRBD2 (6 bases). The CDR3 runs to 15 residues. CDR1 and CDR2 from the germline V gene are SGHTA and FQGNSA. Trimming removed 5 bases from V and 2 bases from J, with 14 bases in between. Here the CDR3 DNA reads TGTGCCAGCAGCCGGCGGGCGGGGTACACAGATACGCAGTATTTT. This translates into CASSRRAGYTDTQYF.

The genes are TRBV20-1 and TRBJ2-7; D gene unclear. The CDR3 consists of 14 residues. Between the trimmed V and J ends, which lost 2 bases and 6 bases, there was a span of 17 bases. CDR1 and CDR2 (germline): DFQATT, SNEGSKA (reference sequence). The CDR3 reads CSARSPGVRVEQYF. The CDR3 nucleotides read TGCAGTGCTAGATCACCCGGCGTTCGGGTCGAGCAGTACTTC.

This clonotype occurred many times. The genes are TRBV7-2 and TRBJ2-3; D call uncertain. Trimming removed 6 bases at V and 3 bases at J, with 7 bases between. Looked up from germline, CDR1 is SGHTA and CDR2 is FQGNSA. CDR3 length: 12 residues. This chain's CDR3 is CASSRYTDTQYF. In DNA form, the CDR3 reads TGTGCCAGCAGTCGTTATACAGATACGCAGTATTTT. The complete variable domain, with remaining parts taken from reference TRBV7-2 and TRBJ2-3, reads GAGVSQSPSNKVTEKGKDVELRCDPISGHTALYWYRQSLGQGLEFLIYFQGNSAPDKSGLPSDRFSAERTGGSVSTLTIQRTQQEDSAVYLCASSRYTDTQYFGPGTRLTVL.

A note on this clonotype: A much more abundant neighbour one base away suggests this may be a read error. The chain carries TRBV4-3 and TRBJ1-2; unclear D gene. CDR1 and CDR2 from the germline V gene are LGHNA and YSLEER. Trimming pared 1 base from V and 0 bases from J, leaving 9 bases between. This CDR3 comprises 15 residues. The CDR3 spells CASSQANSSNYGYTF. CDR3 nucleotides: TGCGCCAGCAGCCAAGCAAACAGCTCTAACTATGGCTACACCTTC.

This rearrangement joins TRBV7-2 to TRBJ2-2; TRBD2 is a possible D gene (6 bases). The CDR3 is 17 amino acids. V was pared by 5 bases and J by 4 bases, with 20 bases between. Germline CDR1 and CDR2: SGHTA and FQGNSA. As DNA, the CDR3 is TGTGCCAGCAGCCCCTGGGACTTCCTCGGGGGCACCGGGGAGCTGTTTTTT. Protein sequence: CASSPWDFLGGTGELFF. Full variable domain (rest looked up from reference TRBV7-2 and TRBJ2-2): GAGVSQSPSNKVTEKGKDVELRCDPISGHTALYWYRQSLGQGLEFLIYFQGNSAPDKSGLPSDRFSAERTGGSVSTLTIQRTQQEDSAVYLCASSPWDFLGGTGELFFGEGSRLTVL.

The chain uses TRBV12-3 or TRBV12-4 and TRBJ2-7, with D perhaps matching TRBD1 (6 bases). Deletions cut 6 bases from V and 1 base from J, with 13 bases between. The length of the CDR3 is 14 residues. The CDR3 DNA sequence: TGTGCCAGCAGCAAAACAGGGTATTCCTACGAGCAGTACTTC. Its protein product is CASSKTGYSYEQYF.

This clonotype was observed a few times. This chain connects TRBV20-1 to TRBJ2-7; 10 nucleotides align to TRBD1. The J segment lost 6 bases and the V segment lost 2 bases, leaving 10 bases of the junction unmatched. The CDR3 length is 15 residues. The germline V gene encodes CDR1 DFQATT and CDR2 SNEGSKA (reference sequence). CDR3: CSARTWDRGLPEQYF. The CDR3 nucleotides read TGCAGTGCTAGAACCTGGGACAGGGGTCTGCCCGAGCAGTACTTC.

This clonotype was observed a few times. The CDR3 is CRAGRDARYEQYF. In DNA, the CDR3 is TGCAGGGCCGGCCGGGACGCTCGTTACGAGCAGTACTTC. The V gene is TRBV20-1, the J gene TRBJ2-7; D may be TRBD1 or TRBD2 (5 bases each). This CDR3 is built from 13 residues. The germline V gene has CDR1 DFQATT and CDR2 SNEGSKA (reference sequence).

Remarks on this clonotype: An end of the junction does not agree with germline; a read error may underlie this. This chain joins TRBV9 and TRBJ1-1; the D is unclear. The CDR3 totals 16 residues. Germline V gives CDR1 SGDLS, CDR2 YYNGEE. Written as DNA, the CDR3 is TGTGCCAGCTGCGTAGCCTCCGGACTACTGAAGACTGAAGCTTTCTTT. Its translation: CASCVASGLLKTEAFF.

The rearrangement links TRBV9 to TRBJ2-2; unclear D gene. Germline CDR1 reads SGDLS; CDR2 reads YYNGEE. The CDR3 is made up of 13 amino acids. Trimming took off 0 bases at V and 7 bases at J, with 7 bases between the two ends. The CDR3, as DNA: TGTGCCAGCAGCGTAGGAGTTGGCGGGGAGCTGTTTTTT. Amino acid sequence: CASSVGVGGELFF.

CDR3 region: CASSSPGQGWETQYF. The CDR3 region has the DNA TGTGCCAGCAGTTCTCCGGGACAGGGGTGGGAGACCCAGTACTTC. This chain connects TRBV27 to TRBJ2-5; 10 bases match TRBD1. J lost 5 bases, V lost 4 bases, and 7 bases had no gene match. Germline-derived CDR1 and CDR2 are MNHEY and SMNVEV (reference sequence). The CDR3 loop spans 15 amino acids.

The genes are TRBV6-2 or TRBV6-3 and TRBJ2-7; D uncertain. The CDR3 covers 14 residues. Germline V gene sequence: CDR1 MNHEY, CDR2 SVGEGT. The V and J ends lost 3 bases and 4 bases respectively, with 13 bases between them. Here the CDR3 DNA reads TGTGCCAGCAGTTATTTTGGTAACGAGTACGAGCAGTACTTC. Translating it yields CASSYFGNEYEQYF.